One T cell receptor (beta chain) is described in this entry. It has no known antigen specificity. Base quality data are lacking; no much larger clone is found one base away. This specimen's treatment or condition label, interpreted: live attenuated yellow fever vaccine strain. A standard Ficoll-Paque protocol was used to isolate PBMCs from peripheral blood. Dynabeads CD4 and CD8 positive selection kits were used to isolate CD4 and CD8 T-cell fractions. TriZol was used to extract RNA from bulk PBMCs, CD4 and CD8 fractions, and dextramer-positive and dextramer-negative fractions. This entry belongs to a study of T cells after yellow fever vaccination (dated by TCRdb to the late 2010s). Describing the broader study: The SMART-Seq v4 Ultra Low Input RNA kit was used to prepare libraries from fractions with low cell numbers. Bulk TCR alpha and beta repertoires were sequenced longitudinally to track T-cell clones before and after primary and booster YFV17D yellow fever vaccination. Two healthy male donors, one aged 18 to 29 and one aged 30 to 40 years, were included in the cohort. Bulk PBMC replicates and cell subsets were isolated from blood drawn at multiple timepoints before and after both primary and secondary immunization.

Data came from an Illumina NovaSeq 6000. TCR cDNA was synthesized by 5'RACE template switching, which introduced a universal primer site and unique molecular identifiers. Priming for cDNA synthesis came from both the TCR alpha and TCR beta constant segments. Two PCR steps were used to amplify libraries, with sample barcodes and sequencing adapters being added in the second step. Sequencing of libraries was performed on Illumina HiSeq 2500 (2x100 bp) or NovaSeq (2x150 bp). In the paper's pipeline: MIGEC handled demultiplexing of reads and collapsing into UMI consensus sequences, while MiXCR performed V(D)J alignment. Using edgeR on replicate PBMC samples, clonotypes were called vaccine-responding if FDR was below 0.01 and the log2 fold change was above 5 up to day 15. Each bulk clonotype received a CD4 or CD8 identity based on whether the sequenced CD4 or CD8 repertoire contained that clonotype at higher abundance. In-frame beta chains were kept once TCRdb had trimmed the public reads at Q25 with fastp and called clones with MiXCR. For every CDR3 protein sequence, its rows merge into one entry that carries the most common genes and DNA. TCRdb assigned the V and J calls; the authors' analysis was not used. This sample is represented by about 320,000 distinct CDR3 sequences; around 11% of them were singletons. Under 4% of the sample is held by the ten biggest clonotypes.

From the germline V gene (reference sequence), CDR1 is DFQATT and CDR2 is SNEGSKA. The V end gives up 3 bases and the J end 8 bases, leaving 7 bases in the junction not matched to a gene. The CDR3 runs 14 amino acids, cysteine and phenylalanine included. Only CDR3 DNA remains: 42 bases, in frame from the first base. Beyond this particular receptor, the publication reports: Computational filtering was required because FACS-sorted repertoires could contain abundant contaminating clonotypes from the bulk population. The secondary T-cell response was found to be weaker but faster than the primary response, with a peak reached on day 5 rather than on day 15. A small share of clonotypes was detected in both CD4 and CD8 compartments, with the overlap likely arising from convergent recombination. After the booster, most clones that had expanded after primary vaccination were detected again (almost 97% of CD4 and around nine tenths of CD8), suggesting broad maintenance of memory. The study included only two donors, which limits how far the findings can be generalized.

The chain joins TRBV20-1 to TRBJ1-4; 9 middle bases align to TRBD1. The source material was CD4+ T cells sorted from PBMCs, sampled 45 days after the yellow fever booster vaccination. This clonotype originated in a man aged 18-30 years who received the YFV17D yellow fever vaccine. The DNA sequence follows: TGCAGTGCTAGGGGCCGGGACAGGGCCGAAAAACTGTTTTTT. The resulting protein is CSARGRDRAEKLFF.